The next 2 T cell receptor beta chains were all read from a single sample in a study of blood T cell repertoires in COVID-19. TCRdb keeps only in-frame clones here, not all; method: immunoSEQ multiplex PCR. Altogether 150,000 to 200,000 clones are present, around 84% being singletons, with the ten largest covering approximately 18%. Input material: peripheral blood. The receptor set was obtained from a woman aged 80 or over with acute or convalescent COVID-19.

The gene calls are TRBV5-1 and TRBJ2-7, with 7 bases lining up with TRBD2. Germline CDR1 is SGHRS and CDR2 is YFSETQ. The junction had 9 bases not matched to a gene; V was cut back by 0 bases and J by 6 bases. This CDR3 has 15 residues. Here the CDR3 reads CASSLEGRAIAEQYF. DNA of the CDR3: TGCGCCAGCAGCTTGGAGGGGAGGGCGATTGCCGAGCAGTACTTC.

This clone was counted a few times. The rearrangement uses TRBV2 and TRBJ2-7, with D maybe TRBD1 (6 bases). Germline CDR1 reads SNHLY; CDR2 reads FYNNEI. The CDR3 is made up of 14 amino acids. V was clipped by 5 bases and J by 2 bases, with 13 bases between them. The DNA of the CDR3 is TGTGCCAGCAGTAGGACAGAAAGTGCCTACGAGCAGTACTTC. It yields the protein CASSRTESAYEQYF. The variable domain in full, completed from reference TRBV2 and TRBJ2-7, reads EPEVTQTPSHQVTQMGQEVILRCVPISNHLYFYWYRQILGQKVEFLVSFYNNEISEKSEIFDDQFSVERPDGSNFTLKIRSTKLEDSAMYFCASSRTESAYEQYFGPGTRLTVT.